This note documents a single T cell receptor beta chain sequence. The antigen remains undetermined. The data are from a study of T cell repertoires in cytomegalovirus infection. Across the study: Through public TCR beta signatures, both CMV infection and matching HLA type were indicated. Study-level points and caveats: HLA-C-restricted CMV-specific TCR beta clonotypes prevailed in the ex vivo response.

This CDR3 comprises 13 residues. V was trimmed by 6 bases and J by 7 bases, leaving 12 bases between them. TCRdb re-analysed the reads in MiXCR, keeping a single row per CDR3 protein. The data contain around 230,000 distinct CDR3 sequences, roughly 34% of them singletons. Sequences were derived from CD8+ T cells from cultured PBMCs, sampled from culture after CMV antigen stimulation. The chain has TRBV12-3 or TRBV12-4 and TRBJ1-4; no clear D gene. This sequence originates from a human donor in good health (CMV status not recorded). Some clones in this sample may be carry-over from other donors' samples. This CDR3 reads CASSVRTGEKLFF. CDR3 nucleotides: TGTGCCAGCAGCGTAAGGACCGGTGAAAAACTGTTTTTT.